These T cell receptor beta chains were read from a single sample in a study of T cells in Graves' hyperthyroidism and ophthalmopathy. TCRdb re-analysed the multiplex PCR reads in MiXCR, keeping a single row per CDR3 protein. The sample shows 530,000 or so distinct CDR3 sequences, approximately 17% of them seen only once. Source material: blood. These receptors originate from a woman under 30 with Graves' ophthalmopathy. The CDR3 runs from the conserved cysteine through the conserved F or W. A D gene is named only where the DNA matches it firmly. The listing skips clone size in some rows; elsewhere it reads once, few, many or a size class.

TRBJ2-7	TRBV4-1	NA	TRBD2	TGCGCCAGCAGCCAAGATTGGCGGGGGGGGTACGAGCAGTACTTC	CASSQDWRGGYEQYF
TRBJ2-2	TRBV28	NA	NA	TGTGCCAGCAGTTTTTATTCGACAGCCACCATCGGGGAGCTGTTTTTT	CASSFYSTATIGELFF
TRBJ2-7	TRBV27	NA	TRBD2	TGTGCCAGCAGTGGGTCCGGGACTAGCGGCTACGAGCAGTACTTC	CASSGSGTSGYEQYF
TRBJ1-1	TRBV19	many	NA	TGTGCCAGTAGTCCGCAGGGAGGGATCGCTGAAGCTTTCTTT	CASSPQGGIAEAFF
TRBJ1-2	TRBV2	many	NA	TGTGCCAGCGATCAGGAACAGATCTATGGCTACACCTTC	CASDQEQIYGYTF
TRBJ1-1	TRBV7-8	many	NA	TGTGCCAGCAGTCTTGCTGGGGGGCAAGCTTTCTTT	CASSLAGGQAFF
TRBJ1-2	TRBV10-3	NA	TRBD1	TGTGCCGCCGGGACAGGGCTAGCTAACTATGGCTACACCTTC	CAAGTGLANYGYTF
TRBJ2-7	TRBV30	many	NA	TGTGCCTGGAGTGACGAGAATCTGGACGAGCAGTACTTC	CAWSDENLDEQYF
TRBJ2-3	TRBV4-3	NA	NA	TGCGCCAGCAGCCAAGCCTGGCAGCTCACAGATACGCGGTATTTT	CASSQAWQLTDTRYF
TRBJ2-1	TRBV6-2/TRBV6-3	few	NA	TGTGCCAGCAGTTACTCGATCGGGTGGGGGCCACTGTTCTTC	CASSYSIGWGPLFF
TRBJ2-7	TRBV27	many	TRBD2	TGTGCCAGCAGTCTAGCGGGGTTAACCTACGAGCAGTACTTC	CASSLAGLTYEQYF
TRBJ1-1	TRBV27	many	NA	TGTGCCAGCAGTAGCAGGATAACTGAAGCTTTCTTT	CASSSRITEAFF
TRBJ2-7	TRBV27	NA	NA	TGTGCCAGCAGTCCTGGGAACTACATCTACGAGCAGTACTTC	CASSPGNYIYEQYF
TRBJ1-2	TRBV27	many	TRBD1	TGTGCCAGCAGTTTAGGCAGGGGGTTGGATGGCTACACCTTC	CASSLGRGLDGYTF
TRBJ2-1	TRBV11-2	NA	TRBD1	TGTGCCAGCAGCCAGCCACTTGGGACAGGCTACAATGAGCAGTTCTTC	CASSQPLGTGYNEQFF
TRBJ1-2	TRBV27	NA	NA	TGTGCCAGCAGTTTATCGAAAAACTATGGCTACACCTTC	CASSLSKNYGYTF
TRBJ1-6	TRBV5-4	NA	NA	TGTGCCAGCAGCCGGGGGAGTAGTTCACCCCTCCACTTT	CASSRGSSSPLHF
TRBJ1-1	TRBV3-1	many	NA	TGTGCCAGCAGCCAAGTAGAGAACACTGAAGCTTTCTTT	CASSQVENTEAFF
TRBJ1-1	TRBV20-1	NA	NA	TGCAGTGCTAGTTCGGGGAGGTCGAACACTGAAGCTTTCTTT	CSASSGRSNTEAFF
TRBJ2-7	TRBV4-1	NA	NA	TGCGCCAGCAGCCAAGAAGCTCCGCGGGCGACCTACGAGCAGTACTTC	CASSQEAPRATYEQYF
TRBJ1-2	TRBV11-2	many	NA	TGTGCCAGCAGCCTTGGGCGGGATGGCTACACCTTC	CASSLGRDGYTF
TRBJ2-5	TRBV9	NA	TRBD1	TGTGCCAGCAGCCCAGGGACAGGGGGTTTGGAGACCCAGTACTTC	CASSPGTGGLETQYF
TRBJ2-7	TRBV15	NA	NA	TGTGCCACCAGCAGAGATCAAGGGGGTAGTAGGTCCTACGAGCAGTACTTC	CATSRDQGGSRSYEQYF
TRBJ2-3	TRBV4-3	few	NA	TGCGCCAGCAGCCAAGATACGGGCGGGGGCACAGATACGCAGTATTTT	CASSQDTGGGTDTQYF
TRBJ1-3	TRBV5-1	NA	NA	TGCGCCAGCAGCTTGGATCGCTCTGGAAACACCATATATTTT	CASSLDRSGNTIYF
TRBJ1-5	TRBV27	NA	TRBD1	TGTGCCAGCAGCCGAGGACAGGTGAATGAGGGCAATCAGCCCCAGCATTTT	CASSRGQVNEGNQPQHF
TRBJ2-7	TRBV10-2	NA	TRBD2	TGCGCCAGCAGCCTGACTAGCGGAGGTTTTGACGAGCAGTACTTC	CASSLTSGGFDEQYF
TRBJ2-5	TRBV4-3	NA	NA	TGCGCCAGCAGCCAAGGCATTGCTAGCGCCCTAGCGACCCAGTACTTC	CASSQGIASALATQYF
TRBJ2-1	TRBV5-1	NA	TRBD2	TGCGCCAGCAGCAGACAAGGACTAGCGGGGGGCTACTCCTACAATGAGCAGTTCTTC	CASSRQGLAGGYSYNEQFF
TRBJ2-7	TRBV18	many	NA	TGTGCCAGCTCACCACGAAGAGGGGGGCCCGAGCAGTACTTC	CASSPRRGGPEQYF
TRBJ2-7	TRBV27	many	NA	TGTGCCAGCAGTCGAAAAGGACAGAAGTACTCCTACGAGCAGTACTTC	CASSRKGQKYSYEQYF
TRBJ1-1	TRBV2	NA	NA	TGTGCCTCCCTCTTAAACGCGGGCACTGAAGCTTTCTTT	CASLLNAGTEAFF
TRBJ1-2	TRBV30	many	TRBD1	TGTGCCTGGAGTCCGACAGGGTTCTCTGGCTACACCTTC	CAWSPTGFSGYTF
TRBJ2-1	TRBV5-6	NA	NA	TGTGCCAGCAGGGGGGCAACAGGGAGTTCCCGATCCACCTCAGTACACAATGAGCAGTTCTTC	CASRGATGSSRSTSVHNEQFF
TRBJ1-4	TRBV7-9	NA	NA	TGTGCCAGCAGCGTCGCAGTCAGAGGGGAAAAACTGTTTTTT	CASSVAVRGEKLFF
TRBJ2-7	TRBV24-1	many	TRBD2	TGTGCCACCAGTGACCACCCCCGGGGGGGGACCTACGAGCAGTACTTC	CATSDHPRGGTYEQYF
TRBJ1-2	TRBV9	NA	TRBD1	TGTGCCAGCAGCGTAGCCCGGGACAGGGACCTTTCTAACTATGGCTACACCTTC	CASSVARDRDLSNYGYTF
TRBJ1-1	TRBV13	many	NA	TGTGCCAGCAGCCTCCATTCAGGGGTAACGGCTTTCTTT	CASSLHSGVTAFF